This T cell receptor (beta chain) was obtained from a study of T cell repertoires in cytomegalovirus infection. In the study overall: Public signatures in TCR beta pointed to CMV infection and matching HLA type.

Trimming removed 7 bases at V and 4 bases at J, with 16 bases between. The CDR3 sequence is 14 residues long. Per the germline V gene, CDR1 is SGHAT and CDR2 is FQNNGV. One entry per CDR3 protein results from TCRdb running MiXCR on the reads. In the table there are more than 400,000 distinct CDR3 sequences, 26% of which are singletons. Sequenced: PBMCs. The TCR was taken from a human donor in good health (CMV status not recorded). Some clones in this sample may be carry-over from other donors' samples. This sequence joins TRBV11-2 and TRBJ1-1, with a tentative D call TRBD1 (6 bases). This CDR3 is CASNYREVGTEAFF. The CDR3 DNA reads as TGTGCCAGCAACTACAGGGAGGTTGGCACTGAAGCTTTCTTT.